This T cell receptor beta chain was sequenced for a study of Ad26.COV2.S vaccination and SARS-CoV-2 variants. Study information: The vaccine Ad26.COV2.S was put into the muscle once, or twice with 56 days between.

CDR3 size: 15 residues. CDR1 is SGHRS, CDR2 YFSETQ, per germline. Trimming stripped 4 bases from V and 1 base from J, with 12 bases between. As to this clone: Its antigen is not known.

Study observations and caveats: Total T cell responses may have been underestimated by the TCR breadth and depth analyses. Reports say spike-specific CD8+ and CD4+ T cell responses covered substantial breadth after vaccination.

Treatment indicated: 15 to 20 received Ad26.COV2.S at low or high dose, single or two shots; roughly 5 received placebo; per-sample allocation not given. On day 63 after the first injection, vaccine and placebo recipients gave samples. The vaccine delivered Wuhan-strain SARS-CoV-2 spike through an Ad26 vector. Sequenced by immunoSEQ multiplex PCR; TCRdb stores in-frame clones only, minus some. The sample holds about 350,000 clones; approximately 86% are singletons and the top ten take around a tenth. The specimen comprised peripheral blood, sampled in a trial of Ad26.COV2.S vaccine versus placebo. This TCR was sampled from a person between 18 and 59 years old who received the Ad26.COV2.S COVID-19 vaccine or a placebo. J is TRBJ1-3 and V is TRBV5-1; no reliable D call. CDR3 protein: CASSEVGWSGNTIYF. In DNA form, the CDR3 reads TGCGCCAGCAGCGAGGTGGGCTGGTCTGGAAACACCATATATTTT.